The rows below give T cell receptor beta chains drawn from one sample of a study of T cells in Graves' hyperthyroidism and ophthalmopathy. A single record per CDR3 protein comes from TCRdb applying MiXCR to the multiplex PCR reads. The sample includes 400,000 to 550,000 distinct CDR3 sequences, approximately 14% seen only once; the top ten take around a sixth. Material for sequencing was blood. The source is a woman aged 18-35 years with Graves' hyperthyroidism. Each CDR3 is given with its conserved first and last residue. D genes are given only for firm matches. The size field is filled for only some rows; it gives once, few, many or a size class.

CASSARGTGWEKLFF TGTGCCAGCAGCGCGAGGGGGACAGGGTGGGAAAAACTGTTTTTT TRBJ1-4 TRBD1 TRBV9 many
CASSIQGEGRINQPQHF TGTGCCAGTAGTATACAGGGCGAAGGGAGGATAAATCAGCCCCAGCATTTT TRBJ1-5 NA TRBV19 NA
CASSTSTREGNIQYF TGTGCCAGCAGCACCTCGACTAGAGAGGGTAACATTCAGTACTTC TRBJ2-4 NA TRBV13 NA
CASTKGDSHIQPQHF TGTGCCAGCACCAAGGGGGACAGTCATATACAGCCCCAGCATTTT TRBJ1-5 TRBD1 TRBV28 many
CASSRDTSQETQYF TGTGCCAGTAGCCGGGACACTTCCCAAGAGACCCAGTACTTC TRBJ2-5 NA TRBV19 few
CASSLGQLVRETQYF TGTGCCAGCAGCTTAGGTCAACTAGTTCGTGAGACCCAGTACTTC TRBJ2-5 NA TRBV7-2 NA
CASSLDVGAYNEQFF TGTGCCAGCAGCTTAGATGTTGGGGCCTACAATGAGCAGTTCTTC TRBJ2-1 NA TRBV7-9 few
CASSPAGSGRSLAKNIQYF TGTGCCAGCAGCCCCGCGGGGAGCGGGAGAAGCCTAGCCAAAAACATTCAGTACTTC TRBJ2-4 TRBD2 TRBV11-2 many
CASSPTSGRALGDTQYF TGTGCCAGTAGTCCGACTAGCGGGAGGGCCCTTGGAGATACGCAGTATTTT TRBJ2-3 TRBD2 TRBV19 NA
CASSFSRGSATQYF TGTGCCAGCAGCTTTTCGAGAGGTAGCGCGACCCAGTACTTC TRBJ2-5 NA TRBV11-1 many
CASRPSGLGNEQFF TGTGCCAGTAGGCCTAGCGGTCTGGGGAATGAGCAGTTCTTC TRBJ2-1 TRBD2 TRBV19 few
CASRSRQFNQPQHF TGTGCCAGTAGGAGTCGACAGTTCAATCAGCCCCAGCATTTT TRBJ1-5 NA TRBV19 many
CASSETREVTEAFF TGTGCCAGCAGTGAAACGAGGGAGGTCACTGAAGCTTTCTTT TRBJ1-1 NA TRBV6-1 medium-sized
CSVEGPGLGYNEQFF TGCAGCGTTGAAGGGCCGGGACTAGGTTACAATGAGCAGTTCTTC TRBJ2-1 TRBD2 TRBV29-1 few
CASSISTGRQETQYF TGTGCCAGTAGTATATCAACAGGTCGACAAGAGACCCAGTACTTC TRBJ2-5 NA TRBV19 NA